A selection of T cell receptor beta chains follows, all from one sample in a study of blood T cell repertoires in COVID-19. Using immunoSEQ multiplex PCR, the repertoire was profiled, and TCRdb retains in-frame clones only, with some absent. The sample includes some 290,000 clones, roughly 90% of them seen just once. Sequenced material: peripheral blood. These receptors came from a woman in her 30s with COVID-19, enrolled during active disease. Both conserved end residues are part of each CDR3. The order of the fields is V gene, clone size, J gene, CDR3 length, D gene, CDR3 DNA, CDR3 protein. The D gene is left open where the match is weak. Clone size is not always given. Where it is, it says once, few, many or a class for expanded clones.

TRBV28	.	TRBJ1-6	15	.	TGTGCCAGCAGTTCAAGACGGACAACCAATTCACCCCTCCACTTT	CASSSRRTTNSPLHF
TRBV5-5	.	TRBJ1-3	14	.	TGTGCCAGCCACAGTCAGAGAACTGGAAACACCATATATTTT	CASHSQRTGNTIYF
TRBV6-5	.	TRBJ2-7	14	TRBD2	TGTGCCAGCCGGAGGCGGGAGGGCCTCTCCGAGCAGTACTTC	CASRRREGLSEQYF
TRBV29-1	.	TRBJ2-2	13	.	TGCAGCGTTCAGTTCAGGAACACCGGGGAGCTGTTTTTT	CSVQFRNTGELFF
TRBV28	.	TRBJ2-1	19	TRBD2	TGTGCCAGCCCCCCCAGGGAAATGACGGGACTAGCGTCTTTTTCTGGGCAGTTCTTC	CASPPREMTGLASFSGQFF
TRBV3-1/TRBV3-2	.	TRBJ2-3	16	TRBD2	TGTGCCAGCAGCCTCGGGACTAGCGGGAGAGGTGATACGCAGTATTTT	CASSLGTSGRGDTQYF
TRBV2	.	TRBJ2-3	12	.	TGTGCCAGCAGTAGCGACACAGATACGCAGTATTTT	CASSSDTDTQYF
TRBV21-1	.	TRBJ1-5	17	.	TGTGCCAGCAGCGGTGGAGGGACAGGGGGCGCGAGTTGGCCCCAGCATTTT	CASSGGGTGGASWPQHF
TRBV6-5	.	TRBJ2-7	13	.	TGTGCCAGCAGCCGCCGGGGGTGGGGCGAGCAGTACTTC	CASSRRGWGEQYF
TRBV19	.	TRBJ1-1	13	.	TGTGCCAGTAGTATAATCGGGGTTGGTGAAGCTTTCTTT	CASSIIGVGEAFF
TRBV5-1	.	TRBJ2-7	16	TRBD2	TGCGCCAGCAGCTTGACCGCATCGGGAGGGTTCAAGGAGCAGTACTTC	CASSLTASGGFKEQYF
TRBV14	.	TRBJ1-2	14	.	TGTGCCAGCAGCCAAGACTCCCCGAGCTATGGCTACACCTTC	CASSQDSPSYGYTF
TRBV2	.	TRBJ2-3	12	.	TGTGCCAGCAGTGACCGTGCAGATACGCAGTATTTT	CASSDRADTQYF
TRBV29-1	.	TRBJ2-7	14	TRBD2	TGCAGCGTTGAACCAGCGGGAGACCCCTACGAGCAGTACTTC	CSVEPAGDPYEQYF
TRBV12-3/TRBV12-4	.	TRBJ1-2	12	TRBD1	TGTGCCAGCAGTACGACAGGGAATGGCTACACCTTC	CASSTTGNGYTF
TRBV11-2	.	TRBJ1-2	13	.	TGTGCCAGCAGATCGACATTTTCTCATGGCTACACCTTC	CASRSTFSHGYTF
TRBV9	.	TRBJ2-7	14	TRBD2	TGTGCCAGCAGCGTTTCAGCGGGAGGGAACGAGCAGTACTTC	CASSVSAGGNEQYF
TRBV9	.	TRBJ2-2	19	TRBD2	TGTGCCAGCAGCGTAGCTGAACTAGCGGGGGCCTCGGGCACCGGGGAGCTGTTTTTT	CASSVAELAGASGTGELFF
TRBV28	.	TRBJ2-1	15	.	TGTGCCAGCAGTTTACGCGCGGTAGGATACAATGAGCAGTTCTTC	CASSLRAVGYNEQFF
TRBV6-5	.	TRBJ1-2	15	.	TGTGCCAGCAGTTACTTCGGCGGCAGGGGTGATGGCTACACCTTC	CASSYFGGRGDGYTF
TRBV19	.	TRBJ2-3	17	TRBD2	TGTGCCAGTAGAAGGTCCCATAGCGGGAGATACACAGATACGCAGTATTTT	CASRRSHSGRYTDTQYF
TRBV5-4	.	TRBJ1-1	15	.	TGTGCCAGCAGCTTGCCCCAGGGGCTGAACACTGAAGCTTTCTTT	CASSLPQGLNTEAFF
TRBV29-1	few	TRBJ1-1	15	.	TGCAGCGTTGAAGATAGTAAGCGGGGGATTGGTGAAGCTTTCTTT	CSVEDSKRGIGEAFF
TRBV5-5	.	TRBJ1-1	17	TRBD1	TGTGCCAGCAGCTTGGCACCGGGACAGGGGGGACAGTCTGAAGCTTTCTTT	CASSLAPGQGGQSEAFF
TRBV28	.	TRBJ2-3	15	TRBD2	TGTGCCAGCACCCAAAGGGTGCGGGAGCGAGATACGCAGTATTTT	CASTQRVRERDTQYF